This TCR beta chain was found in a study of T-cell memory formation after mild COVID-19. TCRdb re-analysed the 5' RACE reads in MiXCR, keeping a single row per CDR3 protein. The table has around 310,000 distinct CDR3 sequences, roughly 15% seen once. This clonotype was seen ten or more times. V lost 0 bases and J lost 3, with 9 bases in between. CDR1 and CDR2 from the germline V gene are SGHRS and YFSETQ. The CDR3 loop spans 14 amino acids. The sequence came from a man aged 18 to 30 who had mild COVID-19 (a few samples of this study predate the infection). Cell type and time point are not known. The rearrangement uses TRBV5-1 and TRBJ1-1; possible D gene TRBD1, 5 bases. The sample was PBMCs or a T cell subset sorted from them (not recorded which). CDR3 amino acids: CASSLGRGDTEAFF. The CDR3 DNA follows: TGCGCCAGCAGCTTGGGGCGGGGGGACACTGAAGCTTTCTTT.